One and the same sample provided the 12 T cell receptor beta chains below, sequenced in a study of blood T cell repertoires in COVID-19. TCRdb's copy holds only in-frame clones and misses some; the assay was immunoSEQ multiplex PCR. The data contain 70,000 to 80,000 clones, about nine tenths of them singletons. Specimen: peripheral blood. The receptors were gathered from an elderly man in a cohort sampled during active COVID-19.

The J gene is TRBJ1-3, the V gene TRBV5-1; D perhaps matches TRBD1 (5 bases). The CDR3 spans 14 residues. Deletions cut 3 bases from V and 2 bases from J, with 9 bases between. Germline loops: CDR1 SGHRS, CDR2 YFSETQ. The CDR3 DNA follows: TGCGCCAGCAGCTCCCCGGGGGCTGGAAACACCATATATTTT. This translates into CASSSPGAGNTIYF.

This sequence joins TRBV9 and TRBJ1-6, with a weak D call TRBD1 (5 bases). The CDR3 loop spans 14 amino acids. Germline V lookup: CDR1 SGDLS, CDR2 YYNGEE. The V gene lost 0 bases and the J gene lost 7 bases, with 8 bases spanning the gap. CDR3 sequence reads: CASSVAGMNSPLHF. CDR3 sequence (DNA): TGTGCCAGCAGCGTAGCAGGGATGAATTCACCCCTCCACTTT.

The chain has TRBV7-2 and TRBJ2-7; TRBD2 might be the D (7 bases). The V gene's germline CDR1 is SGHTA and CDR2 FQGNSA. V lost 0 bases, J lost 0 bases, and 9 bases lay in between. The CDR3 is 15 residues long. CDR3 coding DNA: TGTGCCAGCAGCTTAGCCGGGGGGCCCTCCTACGAGCAGTACGTC. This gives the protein CASSLAGGPSYEQYV.

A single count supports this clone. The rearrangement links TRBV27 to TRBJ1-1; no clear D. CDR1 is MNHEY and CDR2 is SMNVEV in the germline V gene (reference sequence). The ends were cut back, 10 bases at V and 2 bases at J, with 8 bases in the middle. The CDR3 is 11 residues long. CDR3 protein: CATSTNTEAFF. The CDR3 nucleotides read TGTGCCACCTCGACAAACACTGAAGCTTTCTTT.

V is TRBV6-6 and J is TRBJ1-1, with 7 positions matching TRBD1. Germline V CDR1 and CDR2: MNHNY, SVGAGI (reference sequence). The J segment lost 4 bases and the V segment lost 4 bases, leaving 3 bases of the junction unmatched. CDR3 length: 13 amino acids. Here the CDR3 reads CASSFQGGTEAFF. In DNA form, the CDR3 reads TGTGCCAGCAGTTTTCAGGGGGGCACTGAAGCTTTCTTT.

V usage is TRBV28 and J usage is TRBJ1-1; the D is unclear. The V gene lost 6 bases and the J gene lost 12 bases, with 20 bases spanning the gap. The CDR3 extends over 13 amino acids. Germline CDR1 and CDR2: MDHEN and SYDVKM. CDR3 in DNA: TGTGCCAGCAGCCTACCCGAGGGCCTAGGGACTTTCTTT. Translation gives CASSLPEGLGTFF.

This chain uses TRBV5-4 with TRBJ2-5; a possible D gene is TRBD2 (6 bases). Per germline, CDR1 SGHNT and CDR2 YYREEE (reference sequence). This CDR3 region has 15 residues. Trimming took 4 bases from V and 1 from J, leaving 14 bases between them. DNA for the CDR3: TGTGCCAGCAGCATTGGTTGGAGGGTCCAAGAGACCCAGTACTTC. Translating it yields CASSIGWRVQETQYF.

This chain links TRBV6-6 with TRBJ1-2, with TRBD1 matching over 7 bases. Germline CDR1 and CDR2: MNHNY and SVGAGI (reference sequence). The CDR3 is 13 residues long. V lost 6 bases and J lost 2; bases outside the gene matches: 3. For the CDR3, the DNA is TGTGCCAGCAGCTGGGACAGCAACTATGGCTACACCTTC. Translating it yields CASSWDSNYGYTF.

The CDR3 sequence is CASSSRGQPQHF. The CDR3 coding sequence is TGTGCCAGCAGTTCCCGGGGTCAGCCCCAGCATTTT. V usage is TRBV6-5 and J usage is TRBJ1-5; D not certain. V was cut by 4 bases and J by 6 bases, with 7 bases left in between. The CDR3 runs 12 residues. Germline-derived CDR1 and CDR2 are MNHEY and SVGAGI.

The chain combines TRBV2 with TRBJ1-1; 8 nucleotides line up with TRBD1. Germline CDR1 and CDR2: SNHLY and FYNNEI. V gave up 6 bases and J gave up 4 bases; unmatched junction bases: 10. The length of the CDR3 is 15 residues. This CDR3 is CASRTTGEGGTEAFF. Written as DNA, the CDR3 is TGTGCCAGCAGGACGACAGGGGAAGGGGGCACTGAAGCTTTCTTT.

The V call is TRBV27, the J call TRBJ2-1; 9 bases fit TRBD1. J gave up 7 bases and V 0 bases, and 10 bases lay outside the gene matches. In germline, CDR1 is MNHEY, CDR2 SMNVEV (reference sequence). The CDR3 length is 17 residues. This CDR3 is CASSLSGGTGFVNEQFF. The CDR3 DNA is TGTGCCAGCAGTTTATCCGGGGGGACAGGGTTCGTTAATGAGCAGTTCTTC.

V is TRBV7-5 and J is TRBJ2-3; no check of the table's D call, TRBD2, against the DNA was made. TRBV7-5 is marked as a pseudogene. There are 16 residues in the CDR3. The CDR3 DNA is TGTGCCAGAAGCTCTGGACTAGCGGGGGCCACAGATACGCAGTATTTT. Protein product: CARSSGLAGATDTQYF.